This T cell receptor beta chain was captured in a study of cytomegalovirus exposure and HLA in healthy donors (TCRdb year 2017). A note on the overall study: According to an earlier analysis of 587 of the donors, about 170 million T cells yielded some 110 million unique TCR beta sequences and approximately 280 Gb of sequence data. An early release covering 550 to 650 HLA-typed donors comprised 250 to 350 gigabases of sequencing data and about 90 million unique TCR sequences. The genetic ancestry cluster associated with self-reported Caucasian donors included 80% to 90% of the roughly 410 genotyped donors. The study aimed to test whether cataloging public T cell receptors could reveal signatures of past pathogen exposure. The study used immunosequencing to profile the T cell repertoires of several hundred subjects and linked those repertoires to cytomegalovirus serostatus. In addition to the first cohort of approximately 670 subjects, a separate validation cohort of 130 or so different subjects was used. To predict cytomegalovirus infection status, the study combined high-throughput TCR immunosequencing, statistical association of individual TCRs with disease status, and machine learning. To study patterns of TCR occurrence, a later analysis re-analyzed previously published TCR beta repertoires from several hundred donors and added high-resolution HLA genotyping. Rather than drawing on any new phenotypic data, the later analysis identified candidate immune exposures from TCR beta sequences and the way those sequences occurred across donors. An earlier analysis of 500 to 650 of the donors applied high-throughput TCR beta sequencing to assess whether each TCR beta V gene segment acted as functional or pseudogenic. Donor age, sex, ethnicity and CMV serostatus were collected together with the repertoire data. In a later genetic analysis, genome-wide SNP genotypes for about three fifths of the roughly 670 donors were used, and that subset was treated as a discovery cohort. Every repertoire in the discovery cohort had been generated on one and the same sequencing platform. Class I and class II HLA loci were covered by the typing at four-digit resolution. Typing coverage differed by locus: A, B, C, DRB1 and DQB1 were typed in roughly 629-640 donors, DQA1 in around 500, DPA1 in around 600, and DPB1 in roughly 470. Five DR-DQ haplotypes were handled as single units for association and clustering, since linkage in the cohort was strong. Across approximately 420 genotyped donors of the cohort, an average of about 240,000 unique TCR beta nucleotide sequences per donor were sequenced, and around 19% of those sequences were non-productive.

Taken from cysteine to phenylalanine, the CDR3 has 14 residues. Solely the CDR3 DNA is kept, with 42 bases framed from the first base. Trimming removed 7 bases from V and 6 bases from J; the gene matches leave 10 bases unexplained. The CDR1 and CDR2 encoded by the germline V gene are SGHRS and YFSETQ. Regarding this clone: No antigen is known for it. No much larger clone is present one base from it, and per-base qualities are unavailable.

Broader findings and caveats from the paper: Because counts were too low, seventeen rarely observed V segments, including chromosome 9 orphons, were excluded from the earlier analysis of around 640 of the donors. The authors suggested that the approach could potentially be generalized to other disease states and immunological phenotypes. In a later analysis, some 17,000 TCR beta sequences were associated with specific HLA alleles at a false discovery rate of 0.05. Because HLA typing was unavailable for some donors at each locus, only the typed subset was used in association tests. This cohort had only TCR beta chains sequenced, and the lack of alpha or paired-chain data limited which features could be detected. In a later analysis, HLA-associated TCR beta chains showed more clonal expansion and lower generation probabilities than non-associated chains that were equally common. For the cohort, immune exposure information was limited to CMV serostatus. V-gene and J-gene trimming of TCR beta chains was associated with a missense DCLRE1C variant in a later genetic analysis, and the association was replicated in an independent cohort. In a later analysis, TCR association rates were found to vary across HLA loci, with the most associated TCRs seen for DRB1 alleles and the fewest for HLA-C alleles. A later analysis reported that several top co-occurrence clusters appeared linked to parvovirus B19, influenza, CMV and Epstein-Barr virus. The study listed 150 to 200 TCR beta chains as associated with cytomegalovirus. A further reported finding was that TCR beta sequences accurately predicted the HLA-A and HLA-B alleles for most subjects in the first cohort. According to a later analysis, most CMV-associated TCR beta chains appeared to be HLA-restricted, and the HLA associations seemed to be driven largely by CMV exposure. The 87-base-pair reads could not distinguish some IMGT-functional V segments, including TRBV6-2 and TRBV6-3, so those segments were excluded. A cluster of highly shared sequence variants was judged likely to be a technical artifact of the sequencing pipeline. In both the original and validation cohorts, the classifier was reported to diagnose cytomegalovirus status with high specificity and sensitivity. In a later genetic analysis, fewer N-insertions in productive TCRs were reported among donors in an Asian-associated ancestry cluster than the roughly 700-donor mean. The presence/absence analyses assumed that sequencing depth was roughly uniform across donors, and that assumption may not be true. Linkage disequilibrium might explain the correlated functional status among segregating V segments, but an unknown experimental factor could not be excluded. Broadly in line with IMGT annotations, most TCR beta V segments showed up in productive rearrangements about 87% or about 30% of the time in an earlier analysis of several hundred of the donors. In vitro tests confirmed that three of the cytomegalovirus-associated TCR beta chains recognize cytomegalovirus antigens. Strong co-occurrence of HLA alleles, especially DR and DQ, made assigning TCR associations to individual alleles difficult. Across donors, most TCR sequences were observed very rarely, whereas some public TCRs were present in many individuals.

Library preparation was by the immunoSEQ multiplex PCR assay. For the multiplex PCR, a mixture combining 60 forward primers for TCR Vbeta segments and 13 reverse primers for TCR Jbeta segments was used. The CDR3 region of rearranged TCR beta genes was amplified from genomic DNA with a multiplex PCR assay. The amplified TCR beta libraries were sequenced on the Illumina HiSeq System as 87-base-pair reads. The original methods were these. In a later analysis, some 80 million unique TCR beta chains were counted across the 666 repertoires, and around 10 million of these chains were shared by at least two donors. A nearest-neighbor algorithm error-corrected the raw reads and collapsed the reads into unique sequences, merging closely related sequences to remove PCR and sequencing errors. V, D and J gene segments were assigned by aligning CDR3 sequences to IMGT reference sequences. Each retained sequence needed at least a six-nucleotide match to both a V gene segment and a J gene segment. A rearrangement was called productive if the CDR3 had no stop codons and remained in frame with V and J, and every other rearrangement was called non-productive. CDR3 was defined according to IMGT convention as the region running from the second conserved V-encoded cysteine to the conserved J-encoded phenylalanine. Sequences without an unambiguous match to a single V gene segment were excluded from the earlier analysis of about 640 of the donors. An earlier analysis of about 590 of the donors classified V segments as functional when productive rearrangements were above 56.7% and as segregating when the standard deviation between donors was above 5%. To diagnose cytomegalovirus status from the catalog of TCR beta chain sequences, a statistical classification framework was built. A later analysis assigned V and J genes by comparing TCR nucleotide sequences with IMGT/GENE-DB human TR gene sequences. A later analysis assigned CDR3 sequences and most-parsimonious VDJ recombination scenarios with the TCRdist pipeline. In a later analysis, every TCR beta chain was defined by the combination of its CDR3 amino acid sequence and its V-gene family, and reads without a unique V-gene family were dropped. As a way to deal with suspected cross-contamination and a sequencing artifact, a later analysis dropped hundreds of nucleotide sequences that were highly shared and had low generation probability. In a later analysis, a clonal expansion index was calculated for each public chain from normalized within-repertoire ranks of inferred template counts. Generation probabilities in a later analysis came from a VDJ recombination model fitted to out-of-frame rearrangements, and those results were checked against IGoR. In a later analysis, hypergeometric tests were used to score TCR-TCR, TCR-HLA and TCR-CMV co-occurrence, with a repertoire-size bias correction applied to TCR pairs. False discovery rates were estimated in a later analysis by permuting HLA or CMV assignments 20 times. A later analysis grouped co-occurring TCRs with DBSCAN, adding TCRdist sequence similarity when clustering within HLA-allele-positive subsets. Repertoires with fewer than 30,000 or more than 120,000 public chains were left out of co-occurrence clustering, as were four to six repertoires with anomalous nucleotide sharing. The clones in this table, taken by TCRdb from immuneACCESS, are in-frame only. Not every clone is retained; where verified, under half of the shortfall comes from an unresolved V gene, and the cause of the rest is unknown. For V, J and clone size, that table is used; D and trimming come from the DNA. Counted in this sample were about 120,000 clones; 80% of them appeared once. Approximately 8.8% of the sample is held by the ten biggest clonotypes.

In total, 666 healthy bone marrow donors made up the cohort. At the time of sampling, every cohort member was nominally healthy, though immune exposures that went unrecorded were likely present. The donor was CMV seropositive and belonged to the group of 270 or so seropositive cohort members. Every donor gave a peripheral blood sample, and the peripheral blood mononuclear cells from that sample were used for TCR beta sequencing. The Qiagen DNeasy Blood Extraction Kit was used to extract genomic DNA from the blood cell samples. The rearrangement joined TRBV5-1 to TRBJ2-7, and 10 junctional nucleotides match TRBD1. The clonotype was recovered from a female donor in good health and CMV-seropositive. Sequenced: PBMCs. Here is the DNA: TGCGCCAGCTACCTAGGGACAGGGGAAAGCGAGCAGTACTTC. This translates into CASYLGTGESEQYF.